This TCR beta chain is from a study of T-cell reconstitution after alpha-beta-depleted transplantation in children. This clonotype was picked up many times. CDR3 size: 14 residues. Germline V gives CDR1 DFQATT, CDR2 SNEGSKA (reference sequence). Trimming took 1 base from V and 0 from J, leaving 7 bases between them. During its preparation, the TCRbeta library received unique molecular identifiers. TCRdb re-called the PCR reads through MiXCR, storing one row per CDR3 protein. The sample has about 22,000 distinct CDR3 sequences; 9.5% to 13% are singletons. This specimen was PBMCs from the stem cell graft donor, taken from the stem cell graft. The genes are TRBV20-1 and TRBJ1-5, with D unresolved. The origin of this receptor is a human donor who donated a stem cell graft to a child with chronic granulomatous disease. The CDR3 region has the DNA TGCAGTGCTAGAGCCGGGAATAGCAATCAGCCCCAGCATTTT. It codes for CSARAGNSNQPQHF.